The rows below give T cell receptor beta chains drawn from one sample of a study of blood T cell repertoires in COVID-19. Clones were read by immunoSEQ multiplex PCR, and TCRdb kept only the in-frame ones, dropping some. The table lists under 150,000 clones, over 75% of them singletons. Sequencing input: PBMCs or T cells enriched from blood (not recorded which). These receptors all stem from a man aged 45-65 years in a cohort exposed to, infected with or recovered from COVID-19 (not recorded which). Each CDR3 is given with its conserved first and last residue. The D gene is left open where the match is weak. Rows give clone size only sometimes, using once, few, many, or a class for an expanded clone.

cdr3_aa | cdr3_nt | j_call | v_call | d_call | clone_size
CAHGGAGNTIYF | TGTGCCCATGGAGGGGCCGGAAACACCATATATTTT | TRBJ1-3 | TRBV10-3 | - | -
CASSQEAGSFGNEKLFF | TGTGCCAGCAGCCAAGAGGCAGGAAGTTTTGGAAATGAAAAACTGTTTTTT | TRBJ1-4 | TRBV14 | - | -
CASSYSLLFGGTNEKLFF | TGTGCCAGCAGTTACTCTTTACTCTTCGGGGGAACTAATGAAAAACTGTTTTTT | TRBJ1-4 | TRBV6-2/TRBV6-3 | - | -
CAWRPAGAAYNEQFF | TGTGCCTGGCGACCAGCGGGAGCGGCCTACAATGAGCAGTTCTTC | TRBJ2-1 | TRBV30 | TRBD2 | -
CASSATTSGVGEQFF | TGTGCCAGCAGCGCAACGACTAGCGGGGTAGGTGAGCAGTTCTTC | TRBJ2-1 | TRBV9 | TRBD2 | few
CASSPGVPGNTIYF | TGTGCCAGCAGCCCAGGGGTCCCTGGAAACACCATATATTTT | TRBJ1-3 | TRBV9 | - | once
CASSLAGGTSHLEQYF | TGCGCCAGCAGCTTGGCCGGAGGGACTAGCCATTTAGAGCAGTACTTC | TRBJ2-7 | TRBV5-1 | TRBD2 | -
CASSQDRWGGPVNEQFF | TGCGCCAGCAGCCAAGATAGGTGGGGGGGCCCGGTCAATGAGCAGTTCTTC | TRBJ2-1 | TRBV4-3 | - | few
CATSKSGQGAYEQYF | TGTGCCACCAGCAAGTCCGGACAGGGGGCTTACGAGCAGTACTTC | TRBJ2-7 | TRBV15 | TRBD1 | -
CASSLVEGAYGNQPQHF | TGTGCCAGCAGTTTAGTTGAGGGGGCTTATGGCAATCAGCCCCAGCATTTT | TRBJ1-5 | TRBV28 | TRBD1 | -
CASSTRTSGITDTQYF | TGTGCCAGCAGCACACGGACTAGCGGGATCACGGATACGCAGTATTTT | TRBJ2-3 | TRBV11-2 | TRBD2 | -
CASSPPKEERETAYEQYF | TGTGCCAGCAGCCCTCCTAAAGAGGAGCGGGAGACCGCCTACGAGCAGTACTTC | TRBJ2-7 | TRBV5-4 | TRBD2 | -
CASSLVRETDTQYF | TGTGCCAGCAGCTTGGTCCGGGAAACAGATACGCAGTATTTT | TRBJ2-3 | TRBV5-4 | - | -
CASSEGDGGTQYF | TGTGCCAGCAGCGAGGGGGATGGGGGGACCCAGTACTTC | TRBJ2-5 | TRBV9 | - | -
CASSLTGQGTQPQHF | TGCGCCAGCAGCCTCACCGGACAGGGAACCCAGCCCCAGCATTTT | TRBJ1-5 | TRBV5-1 | TRBD1 | -
CASSYRGLAAGEQFF | TGTGCCAGCAGTTACCGAGGACTAGCAGCAGGGGAGCAGTTCTTC | TRBJ2-1 | TRBV6-5 | TRBD2 | -
CATSDSSLADYNEQFF | TGTGCCACCAGTGATTCTTCCCTAGCGGACTACAATGAGCAGTTCTTC | TRBJ2-1 | TRBV24-1 | TRBD2 | -
CASSLVGEPGNTIYF | TGCGCCAGCAGCTTAGTCGGGGAACCTGGAAACACCATATATTTT | TRBJ1-3 | TRBV5-1 | - | once
CASRDRDNQPQHF | TGTGCCAGCAGGGACAGGGACAATCAGCCCCAGCATTTT | TRBJ1-5 | TRBV2 | TRBD1 | -
CASSFGRGNEKLFF | TGCGCCAGCAGCTTTGGGCGGGGTAATGAAAAACTGTTTTTT | TRBJ1-4 | TRBV5-1 | - | -
CSASPAGVSGNEQFF | TGCAGTGCTAGTCCCGCGGGAGTCTCGGGAAATGAGCAGTTCTTC | TRBJ2-1 | TRBV20-1 | TRBD2 | once
CAIRGSPTEKLFF | TGTGCCATCAGGGGCAGCCCAACTGAAAAACTGTTTTTT | TRBJ1-4 | TRBV10-3 | - | -
CASSRGTGAPNEQYF | TGTGCCAGCAGCCGCGGGACAGGGGCCCCCAACGAGCAGTACTTC | TRBJ2-7 | TRBV3-1/TRBV3-2 | TRBD1 | -
CAWGTANTGELFF | TGTGCCTGGGGGACAGCGAACACCGGGGAGCTGTTTTTT | TRBJ2-2 | TRBV30 | TRBD1 | -
CAIGEGNQPQHF | TGTGCCATCGGGGAGGGGAATCAGCCCCAGCATTTT | TRBJ1-5 | TRBV10-3 | - | -
CASSQDNNSPLHF | TGTGCCAGCAGCCAAGATAATAATTCACCCCTCCACTTT | TRBJ1-6 | TRBV3-1/TRBV3-2 | - | -
CSASHPDTQYF | TGCAGTGCTAGCCATCCAGATACGCAGTATTTT | TRBJ2-3 | TRBV20-1 | - | -
CASSPGGLNTGELFF | TGTGCCAGCAGCCCGGGGGGGCTAAACACCGGGGAGCTGTTTTTT | TRBJ2-2 | TRBV7-2 | TRBD2 | -
CASGVELSTDTQYF | TGTGCCAGCGGCGTAGAGCTCTCCACAGATACGCAGTATTTT | TRBJ2-3 | TRBV7-9 | - | -
CASSLVGAGGETQYF | TGTGCCAGCAGCTTAGTGGGAGCAGGGGGGGAGACCCAGTACTTC | TRBJ2-5 | TRBV7-6 | - | -